Below, 21 T cell receptor beta chains from the same sample are listed, as sequenced in a study of graft-versus-host responses after intestinal transplantation. The data were produced by immunoSEQ multiplex PCR, yet TCRdb's version contains in-frame clones alone and is incomplete. This table has tens of thousands of clones, 75% to 90% appearing once. The specimen comprised PBMCs, sampled about 160 weeks after transplant. These receptors all stem from a human patient who received an intestinal transplant, so some T cells may come from the graft donor.

This clone was seen only a few times. The rearrangement links TRBV27 to TRBJ2-3; D is unresolved. With 8 bases removed from V and 2 bases from J, the gap between germline ends came to 14 bases. The CDR3 extends over 14 amino acids. Germline V lookup: CDR1 MNHEY, CDR2 SMNVEV (reference sequence). The CDR3 spells CASRATLFTDTQYF. CDR3 coding DNA: TGTGCCAGCCGGGCCACCCTTTTCACAGATACGCAGTATTTT.

In nucleotides, the CDR3 is TGTGCCAGCGGGGAGGGTTACGAGCAGTACTTC. Encoded protein: CASGEGYEQYF. This chain joins TRBV7-8 and TRBJ2-7; 7 bases line up with TRBD2. J lost 4 bases, V lost 8 bases, and 2 bases had no gene match. Germline values: CDR1 SGHVS, CDR2 FQNEAQ. This CDR3 is built from 11 residues.

The chain combines TRBV30 with TRBJ2-7; 7 nucleotides match TRBD1. The ends lost 3 bases at V and 0 bases at J; junction bases unmatched: 8. The CDR3 length is 15 residues. In germline, CDR1 is GTSNPN, CDR2 SVGIG (reference sequence). CDR3 sequence: CAWRPVGQASYEQYF. In DNA, the CDR3 is TGTGCCTGGAGACCCGTCGGACAGGCCTCCTACGAGCAGTACTTC.

J is TRBJ1-1 and V is TRBV19; the match to TRBD1 covers 7 bases. Looked up from germline, CDR1 is LNHDA and CDR2 is SQIVND (reference sequence). Germline trimming cut 6 bases from V and 0 bases from J; bases unmatched to any gene: 10. The CDR3 covers 16 residues. This CDR3 reads CASRRGQVPMNTEAFF. For the CDR3, the DNA is TGTGCCAGTAGACGAGGACAGGTACCAATGAACACTGAAGCTTTCTTT.

V is TRBV5-4 and J is TRBJ2-2; 8 positions agree with TRBD2. This CDR3 comprises 16 residues. Germline CDR1 reads SGHNT; CDR2 reads YYREEE (reference sequence). V was pared by 4 bases and J by 8 bases, with 13 bases of the junction left unmatched. CDR3 amino acids: CASSQDPSGGTGELFF. The DNA of the CDR3 is TGTGCCAGCAGCCAAGATCCCAGCGGGGGAACGGGGGAGCTGTTTTTT.

The CDR3 DNA reads as TGTGCCAGCACTGAGGGTCTAGCGGGAAATGAGCAGTTCTTC. Protein product: CASTEGLAGNEQFF. V is TRBV6-1 and J is TRBJ2-1; 9 nucleotides agree with TRBD2. This CDR3 region has 14 residues. Germline V gives CDR1 MNHNS, CDR2 SASEGT. J lost 7 bases, V lost 7 bases, and 8 bases had no gene match.

The sample holds one count of this clone. The chain is built from TRBV5-8 and TRBJ1-2; unclear D gene. Germline values: CDR1 SGHTS, CDR2 YDEGEE. With 4 bases removed from V and 3 bases from J, the gap between germline ends came to 19 bases. This CDR3 is 16 amino acids long. The CDR3 DNA is TGTGCCAGCAGCGCCAGGTCGGGCGGAAGCTACTATGGCTACACCTTC. It is translated as CASSARSGGSYYGYTF. The entire variable domain, with the rest obtained from reference TRBV5-8 and TRBJ1-2, is as follows: EAGVTQSPTHLIKTRGQQATLRCSPISGHTSVYWYQQALGLGLQFLLWYDEGEERNRGNFPPRFSGRQFPNYSSELNVNALELEDSALYLCASSARSGGSYYGYTFGSGTRLTVV.

The chain joins TRBV15 to TRBJ2-3, with D possibly matching TRBD1 (7 bases). Germline V gene lookup returns CDR1 LNHNV and CDR2 YYDKDF (reference sequence). CDR3 length: 15 residues. The V and J ends lost 5 bases and 5 bases respectively, with 17 bases between them. CDR3 in amino acids: CATSSSTGRGDTQYF. Written as DNA, the CDR3 is TGTGCCACCAGCTCGTCGACAGGGCGGGGAGATACGCAGTATTTT.

The V and J genes are TRBV6-1 and TRBJ2-5; TRBD1 matches at 8 bases. Trimming took 4 bases from V and 8 from J; bases not matched to a gene: 3. Germline V gene sequence: CDR1 MNHNS, CDR2 SASEGT. CDR3 length: 12 amino acids. The CDR3 DNA follows: TGTGCCAGCAGTGCAGGACAGGGAACCCAGTACTTC. It specifies CASSAGQGTQYF.

This clone was detected only once. The chain joins TRBV5-4 to TRBJ2-4, with D unresolved. Looked up from germline, CDR1 is SGHNT and CDR2 is YYREEE (reference sequence). The CDR3 covers 12 residues. Trimming took off 4 bases at V and 5 bases at J, with 7 bases between the two ends. The CDR3 loop reads CASSPGQNIQYF. The CDR3 DNA follows: TGTGCCAGCAGCCCTGGTCAAAACATTCAGTACTTC. Complete variable domain (other parts from reference TRBV5-4 and TRBJ2-4): ETGVTQSPTHLIKTRGQQVTLRCSSQSGHNTVSWYQQALGQGPQFIFQYYREEENGRGNFPPRFSGLQFPNYSSELNVNALELDDSALYLCASSPGQNIQYFGAGTRLSVL.

This clone was counted a few times. The rearrangement uses TRBV14 and TRBJ1-3; a possible D gene is TRBD1 (6 bases). The CDR3 extends over 14 amino acids. Looked up from germline, CDR1 is SGHDN and CDR2 is FVKESK. V lost 4 bases and J lost 8, with 15 bases in between. The CDR3 is CASSRRTGLDTIYF. Here the CDR3 DNA reads TGTGCCAGCAGCCGCCGAACAGGGCTAGACACCATATATTTT. The variable domain in full, completed from reference TRBV14 and TRBJ1-3, reads EAGVTQFPSHSVIEKGQTVTLRCDPISGHDNLYWYRRVMGKEIKFLLHFVKESKQDESGMPNNRFLAERTGGTYSTLKVQPAELEDSGVYFCASSRRTGLDTIYFGEGSWLTVV.

Of note for this clone: Germline is not matched at one junction end, which may reflect a read error. The chain employs TRBV5-1 and TRBJ1-1; D might be TRBD1 (6 bases). Germline loops: CDR1 SGHRS, CDR2 YFSETQ. This CDR3 is built from 15 residues. CDR3 nucleotide sequence: TGCGCCAGCAGCTTGGGGACAGAATGGAACTCTGAAGCTTTCTTT. Encoded protein: CASSLGTEWNSEAFF.

The gene calls are TRBV18 and TRBJ2-1; maybe TRBD1 (6 bases). Germline V CDR1 and CDR2: KGHSH, LQKENI. The CDR3 covers 14 residues. V lost 3 bases, J lost 4 bases, and 10 bases lay in between. The CDR3 DNA is TGTGCCAGCTCACCCCAAGGACAGTACAATGAGCAGTTCTTC. It translates to CASSPQGQYNEQFF.

V gene TRBV28 combines with J gene TRBJ1-1; D might be TRBD1 (6 bases). The CDR3 length is 16 residues. V shed 8 bases and J shed 5 bases, with 24 bases lying between them. From germline, CDR1 is MDHEN and CDR2 SYDVKM. The CDR3 loop is CASSPGHKVKRTEAFF. CDR3 nucleotides: TGTGCCAGCTCACCGGGACACAAGGTAAAGAGGACTGAAGCTTTCTTT.

The CDR3, as DNA: TGTGCCAGCAGCCAAGTAGCGGGCCTCCACACAGATACGCAGTATTTT. Its translation: CASSQVAGLHTDTQYF. The J gene is TRBJ2-3, the V gene TRBV28, with 7 bases fitting TRBD2. CDR1 is MDHEN, CDR2 SYDVKM, per germline. The ends lost 6 bases at V and 2 bases at J; junction bases unmatched: 11. The CDR3 length is 16 residues.

The CDR3 sequence is CASSLELSTTRDSPLHF. DNA for the CDR3: TGCGCCAGCAGCTTGGAACTCAGCACAACTCGGGATTCACCCCTCCACTTT. J is TRBJ1-6 and V is TRBV5-1; D ambiguous. Germline-derived CDR1 and CDR2 are SGHRS and YFSETQ. Deletions cut 0 bases from V and 8 bases from J, with 18 bases between. The CDR3 is 17 amino acids.

The chain carries TRBV18 and TRBJ2-2; TRBD2 aligns across 7 bases. This CDR3 region has 16 residues. Germline trimming cut 3 bases from V and 1 base from J; bases unmatched to any gene: 5. The germline V gene has CDR1 KGHSH and CDR2 LQKENI. CDR3: CASSPPGLRNTGELFF. CDR3 bases: TGTGCCAGCTCACCTCCGGGACTAAGGAACACCGGGGAGCTGTTTTTT.

This chain connects TRBV6-1 to TRBJ2-3; TRBD1 matches at 11 bases. Germline CDR1 reads MNHNS; CDR2 reads SASEGT. The CDR3 covers 14 residues. V lost 5 bases and J lost 9; bases outside the gene matches: 7. The CDR3 DNA reads TGTGCCAGCAGTTCCGGACAGGGGGCCTCAACGCAGTATTTT. Its protein product is CASSSGQGASTQYF.

This chain connects TRBV5-1 to TRBJ2-5, with D possibly called TRBD1 or TRBD2 (6 bases each). The germline CDR1 and CDR2 sequences are SGHRS and YFSETQ. This CDR3 comprises 14 residues. Between the trimmed V and J ends, which lost 5 bases and 5 bases, there was a span of 16 bases. CDR3 nucleotide sequence: TGCGCCAGCAGAGGGGGGAACGAGCAGGAGACCCAGTACTTC. It codes for CASRGGNEQETQYF.

The chain employs TRBV6-1 and TRBJ1-2; D gene ambiguous. The germline V gene has CDR1 MNHNS and CDR2 SASEGT. The V end lost 6 bases, the J end lost 6 bases, and 11 bases lay between the germline ends. The CDR3 contains 12 residues. The CDR3 nucleotides are TGTGCCAGCAGCCGACAAGGAGATGGCTACACCTTC. This gives the protein CASSRQGDGYTF.

The rearrangement links TRBV7-8 to TRBJ1-4, with 8 bases lining up with TRBD1. This CDR3 contains 14 residues. Germline CDR1 is SGHVS and CDR2 is FQNEAQ. The J segment lost 7 bases and the V segment lost 5 bases, leaving 6 bases of the junction unmatched. In DNA, the CDR3 is TGTGCCAGCAGCGCGACAGGGGAGGGTGAAAAACTGTTTTTT. Translated: CASSATGEGEKLFF. Full variable domain (missing parts from reference TRBV7-8 and TRBJ1-4): GAGVSQSPRYKVAKRGQDVALRCDPISGHVSLFWYQQALGQGPEFLTYFQNEAQLDKSGLPSDRFFAERPEGSVSTLKIQRTQQEDSAVYLCASSATGEGEKLFFGSGTQLSVL.